The clone carrying this T cell receptor (beta chain) was observed many times. Its antigen remains unknown. Germline V lookup: CDR1 SGHDN, CDR2 FVKESK. The CDR3 is made up of 11 amino acids. Trimming removed 2 bases from V and 12 bases from J, with 8 bases in between. The sample comes from a study of breast tumors, draining lymph nodes, adjacent tissues. Overall study results and limits: Data fit most tumor T cells coming from lymph node, expanding in tumor. Compared with lymph nodes, tumors were less diverse; compared with nontumor tissue, more. Luminal-like breast cancer showed significantly greater tumor-nontumor repertoire similarity than basal-like breast cancer did.

TCRdb ran MiXCR on the multiplex PCR reads and lists one entry per CDR3 protein. The sample shows tens of thousands of distinct CDR3 sequences, about 36% of them seen only once. This clonotype originated in a female donor with breast cancer. Some clones in this sample may be carry-over from other donors' samples. The chain has TRBV14 and TRBJ2-1; the D gene is possibly TRBD2 (6 bases). The source material was breast tumor tissue. CDR3 in DNA: TGTGCCAGCAGCCAAAGGGGAGGGCAGTTCTTC. It codes for CASSQRGGQFF.